This note documents a single T cell receptor (beta chain) sequence. Which antigen it targets is not known. The sample holds no much larger clone one base away, and base qualities are not on file. The donors were healthy, HIV-negative adults with no recently reported acute infections or vaccinations. Every donor was a Caucasian adult residing in Nashville, Tennessee, USA. CD4+ T cells were enriched by magnetic negative selection, after which naive cells were positively selected on CD45RA and the negative fraction was taken as the memory subset. Blood was obtained by leukapheresis, after which PBMCs were separated by Ficoll-Histopaque density gradient centrifugation and cryopreserved in liquid nitrogen vapor phase. Analytical flow cytometry was used to check the purity and quantity of each magnetically sorted T cell population. Each sorted fraction had its genomic DNA isolated and then quantified by UV absorbance on a Nanodrop 2000c.

Using the deep immunoSEQ assay, TCR CDR3 regions were amplified from genomic DNA by multiplex PCR. Genomic DNA extracted from each cell subset was distributed evenly over all wells of several immunoSEQ 96-well plates, and each plate served as one replicate. For sorted subsets, each replicate PCR was loaded with roughly 190 ng genomic DNA, equivalent to 25,000 to 30,000 T cell genomes. Purified libraries were measured with a Qubit 3.0 fluorometer, size-checked on a Bioanalyzer 2100, and measured again with the KAPA Library Quantification kit. Every immunoSEQ 96-well plate was sequenced on a dedicated single-read 150-cycle Illumina NextSeq 550 flow cell. Under the source paper's analysis protocol: Because only junctional sequences without quality scores were contained in the immunoSEQ output, filtering matching that applied to full-length reads could not be performed. Sequences were annotated with PyIR, a Python wrapper for IgBLAST v1.9, using IMGT germline references to assign V/J genes and CDR3. Reads with weak V/J assignments (E-value above 1e-6), missing CDR3, stop codons, out-of-frame junctions, or ambiguous translated residues were removed. V3J clonotypes were defined as sequences sharing an identical inferred V gene, J gene, and CDR3 amino acid sequence. Percentage overlap between repertoires was calculated by dividing the number of shared unique clonotypes by the size of the smaller repertoire. RTK rarefaction, the Chao1 estimator, and Recon v2.1 estimates of unobserved clonotypes were used to assess repertoire richness. Generation probabilities were computed with OLGA for all TCRbeta clonotypes obtained by the gDNA method from several donors. Here the immuneACCESS table is served through TCRdb, limited to in-frame sequences with V and J called. Missing clones are a known gap in these copies; in checked studies unresolved V genes cover under half, and the rest lacks a known reason. V, J and clone size reflect that table, while D and trimming were determined from the DNA. The sample profile shows about 1.1 million clones; 60% to 85% of them were found once. 0.7% to 0.95% of the sample is taken by the ten largest.

This sample is part of a study of shared clonotypes between healthy human individuals (dated by TCRdb to the early 2020s). A note on the overall study: A couple of women and a few men aged 18 to 49 years were included in the cohort. The study deeply sequenced blood TCR repertoires of five healthy adults to estimate repertoire size and the extent of clonotype sharing between individuals. Libraries were prepared and TCR repertoires were sequenced by different laboratories using diverse techniques, in order to increase sequencing depth and limit assay-specific biases. Per donor, leukapheresis produced somewhere between about 0.9 and 9.5 billion PBMCs. For each donor, CD4 naive and CD4 memory were each run on three plates, CD8 naive on two plates, and CD8 memory on one plate.

The research as a whole found: Higher generation probabilities were observed for clonotypes shared by all four sorted-subset donors than for non-shared clonotypes. Based on pairwise subsampling, the degree of clonotype sharing among donors was expected to be affected by sequencing depth. Because the study included a small number of donors, the genetic and exposure-history diversity represented was limited. Across several donors, roughly 5.4% of naive CD4, roughly 3.4% of naive CD8, roughly 2.2% of memory CD4, and roughly 0.41% of memory CD8 clonotypes were shared. Incomplete sequencing was indicated by rarefaction of sorted-subset datasets, despite the large sequencing depth. Sampling was restricted to blood, and TCR repertoires in tissues likely differ from the TCR repertoires found in blood. Larger estimated clonotype richness was generally found for naive subsets than for memory subsets.

Specimen: memory CD4+ T cells from PBMCs. The cell subset or site label of this sample denotes: CD45RA-negative fraction. The receptor comes from a man between 18 and 29 years old in good health. Some clones in this sample may be carry-over from other donors' samples.

The DNA sequence is as follows: TGTGCCAGCAGCTTAGACCTAGTGACAGGGGTATCCTACAATGAGCAGTTCTTC. Its protein reads: CASSLDLVTGVSYNEQFF. The chain employs TRBV7-9 and TRBJ2-1, with 8 bases in between that match TRBD1. From a lookup of the germline V gene (reference sequence), CDR1 and CDR2 are SEHNR and FQNEAQ. The CDR3 goes from the cysteine to the phenylalanine over 18 residues. Solely the CDR3 DNA is kept, with 54 bases framed from the first base. V lost 1 base and J lost 1 base, and the count of bases not matched to a germline gene is 9.